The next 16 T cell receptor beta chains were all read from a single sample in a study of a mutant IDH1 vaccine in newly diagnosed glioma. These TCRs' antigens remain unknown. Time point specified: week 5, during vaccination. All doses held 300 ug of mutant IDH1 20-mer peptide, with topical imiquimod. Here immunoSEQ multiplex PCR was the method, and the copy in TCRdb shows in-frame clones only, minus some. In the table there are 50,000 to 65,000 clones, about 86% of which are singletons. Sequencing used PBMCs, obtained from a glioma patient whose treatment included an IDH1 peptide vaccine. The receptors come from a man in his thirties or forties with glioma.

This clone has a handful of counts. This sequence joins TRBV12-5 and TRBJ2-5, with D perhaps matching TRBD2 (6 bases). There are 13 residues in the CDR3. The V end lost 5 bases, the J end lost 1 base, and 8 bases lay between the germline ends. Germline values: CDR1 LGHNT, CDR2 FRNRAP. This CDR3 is CASGAGSQETQYF. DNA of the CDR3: TGTGCTAGTGGTGCCGGGAGCCAAGAGACCCAGTACTTC.

In DNA, the CDR3 is TGCGCCAGCAGCTTACAGGGACAGGGGGATCGCGAGCAGTACTTC. This sequence encodes CASSLQGQGDREQYF. The chain carries TRBV5-1 and TRBJ2-7; 11 positions agree with TRBD1. This CDR3 spans 15 amino acids. Germline lookup yields CDR1 SGHRS and CDR2 YFSETQ. J lost 6 bases, V lost 2 bases, and 7 bases had no gene match.

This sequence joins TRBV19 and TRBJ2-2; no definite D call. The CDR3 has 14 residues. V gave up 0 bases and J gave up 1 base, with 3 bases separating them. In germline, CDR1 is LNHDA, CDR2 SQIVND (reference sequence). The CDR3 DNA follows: TGTGCCAGTAGTATAGATAGGAACACCGGGGAGCTGTTTTTT. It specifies CASSIDRNTGELFF.

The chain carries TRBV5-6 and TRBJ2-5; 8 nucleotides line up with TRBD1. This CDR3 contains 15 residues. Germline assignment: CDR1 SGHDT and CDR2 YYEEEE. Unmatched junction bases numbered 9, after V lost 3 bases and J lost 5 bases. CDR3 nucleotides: TGTGCCAGCAGCTCCCGACGGACAGGGCCCGAGACCCAGTACTTC. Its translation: CASSSRRTGPETQYF.

DNA of the CDR3: TGTGCCAGCAGCCCCACAGGGAACACTGAAGCTTTCTTT. Its translation: CASSPTGNTEAFF. The chain has TRBV6-5 and TRBJ1-1, with D tentatively TRBD1 (5 bases). With 6 bases removed from V and 1 base from J, the gap between germline ends came to 9 bases. Germline CDR1 is MNHEY and CDR2 is SVGAGI. CDR3 length equals 13 residues.

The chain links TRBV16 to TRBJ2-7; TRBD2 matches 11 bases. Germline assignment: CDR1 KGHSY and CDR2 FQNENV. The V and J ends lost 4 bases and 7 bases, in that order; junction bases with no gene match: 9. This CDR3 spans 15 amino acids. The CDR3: CASSPTNLAGGEQYF. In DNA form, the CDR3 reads TGTGCCAGCAGCCCAACCAACCTAGCGGGAGGAGAGCAGTACTTC.

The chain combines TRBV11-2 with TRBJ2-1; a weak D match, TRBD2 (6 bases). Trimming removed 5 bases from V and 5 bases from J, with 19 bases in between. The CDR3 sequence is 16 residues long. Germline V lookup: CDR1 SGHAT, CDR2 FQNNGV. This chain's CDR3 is CASSGYRAGTHNEQFF. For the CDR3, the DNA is TGTGCCAGCAGCGGTTACCGGGCGGGGACCCACAATGAGCAGTTCTTC. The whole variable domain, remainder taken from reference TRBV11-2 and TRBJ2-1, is EAGVAQSPRYKIIEKRQSVAFWCNPISGHATLYWYQQILGQGPKLLIQFQNNGVVDDSQLPKDRFSAERLKGVDSTLKIQPAKLEDSAVYLCASSGYRAGTHNEQFFGPGTRLTVL.

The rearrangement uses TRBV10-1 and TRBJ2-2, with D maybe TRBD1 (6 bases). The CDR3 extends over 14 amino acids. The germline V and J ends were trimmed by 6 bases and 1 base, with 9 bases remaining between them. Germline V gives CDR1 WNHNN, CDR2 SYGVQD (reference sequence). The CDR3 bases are TGCGCCAGCAGGGACAGCCTGAACACCGGGGAGCTGTTTTTT. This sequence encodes CASRDSLNTGELFF.

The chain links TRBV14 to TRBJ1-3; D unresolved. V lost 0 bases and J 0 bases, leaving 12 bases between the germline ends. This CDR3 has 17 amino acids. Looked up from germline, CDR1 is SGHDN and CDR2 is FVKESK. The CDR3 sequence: CASSQDRLRFSGNTIYF. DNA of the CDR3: TGTGCCAGCAGCCAAGACCGACTACGATTCTCTGGAAACACCATATATTTT.

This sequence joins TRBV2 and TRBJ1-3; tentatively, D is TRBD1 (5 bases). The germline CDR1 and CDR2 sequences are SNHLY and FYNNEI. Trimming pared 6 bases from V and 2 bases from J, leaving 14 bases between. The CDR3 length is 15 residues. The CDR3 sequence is CASREIDRTGNTIYF. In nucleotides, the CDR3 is TGTGCCAGCAGGGAAATAGACAGAACTGGAAACACCATATATTTT.

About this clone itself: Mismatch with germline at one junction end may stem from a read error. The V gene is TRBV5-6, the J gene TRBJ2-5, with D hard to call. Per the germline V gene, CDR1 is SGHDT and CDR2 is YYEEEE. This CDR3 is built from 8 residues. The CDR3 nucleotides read TGTGCCAGCAGCCCCTCGGACTTC. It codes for CASSPSDF.

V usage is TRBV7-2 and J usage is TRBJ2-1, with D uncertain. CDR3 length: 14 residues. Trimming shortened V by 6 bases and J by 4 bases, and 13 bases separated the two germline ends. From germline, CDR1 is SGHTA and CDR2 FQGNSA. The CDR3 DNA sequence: TGTGCCAGCAGTGACTCGAGTGATTACAATGAGCAGTTCTTC. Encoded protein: CASSDSSDYNEQFF.

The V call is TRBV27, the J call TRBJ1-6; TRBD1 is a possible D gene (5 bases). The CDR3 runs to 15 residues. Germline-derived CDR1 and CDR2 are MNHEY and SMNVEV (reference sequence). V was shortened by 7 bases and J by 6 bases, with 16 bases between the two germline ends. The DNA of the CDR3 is TGTGCCAGCAAAATCAACAGGAATTTTAATTCACCCCTCCACTTT. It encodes CASKINRNFNSPLHF.

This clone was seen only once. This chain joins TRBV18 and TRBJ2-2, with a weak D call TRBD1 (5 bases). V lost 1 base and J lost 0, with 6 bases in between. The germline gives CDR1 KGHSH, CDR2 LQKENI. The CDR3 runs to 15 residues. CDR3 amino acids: CASSPLTANTGELFF. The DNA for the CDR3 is TGTGCCAGCTCACCACTGACAGCGAACACCGGGGAGCTGTTTTTT.

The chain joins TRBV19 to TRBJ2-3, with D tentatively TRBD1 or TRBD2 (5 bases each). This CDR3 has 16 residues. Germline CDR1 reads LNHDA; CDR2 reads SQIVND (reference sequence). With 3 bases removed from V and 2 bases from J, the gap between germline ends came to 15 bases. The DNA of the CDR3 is TGTGCCAGTAGTATTCGAGGGACCCGAGCCACAGATACGCAGTATTTT. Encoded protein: CASSIRGTRATDTQYF.

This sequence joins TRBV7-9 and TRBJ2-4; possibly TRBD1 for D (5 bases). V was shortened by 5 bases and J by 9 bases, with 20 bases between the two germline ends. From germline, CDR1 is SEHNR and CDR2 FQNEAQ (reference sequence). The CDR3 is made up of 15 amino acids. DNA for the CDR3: TGTGCCAGCAGCCCGTTCGGGTCAGGGATGTCCATTCAGTACTTC. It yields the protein CASSPFGSGMSIQYF.